This TCR beta chain was identified during a study of T-cell memory formation after mild COVID-19. Findings and caveats of the study: Second-wave clones peaking on day 37 lacked confirmed SARS-CoV-2 specificity. Clones contracting over day 15 to 85 were CD4/CD8 balanced, with later expanders leaning CD4+.

UMIs and sample barcodes were carried by the TCR alpha and TCR beta cDNA libraries that 5'RACE produced using constant-segment primers. Using its own MiXCR run on the 5' RACE reads, TCRdb lists one record per CDR3 protein. Of 190,000 or so distinct CDR3 sequences detected, approximately 10% appear once; the ten largest clones hold under 3.5%. On this clonotype: Its antigen remains unidentified.

This CDR3 comprises 20 residues. The rearrangement uses TRBV3-2 and TRBJ2-7; the D call TRBD1 from the table was never checked on the DNA. TRBV3-2 is a pseudogene segment. Sequenced: PBMCs or a T cell subset sorted from them (not recorded which). This receptor was taken from a man aged 18 to 35 who had mild COVID-19 (a few samples of this study predate the infection). Cell type and time point are not known. CDR3 bases: TGTGCCAGCAGCCAAGAACGCGGGACAGAGCGACACCCCCTATCCTACGAGCAGTACGTC. This gives the protein CASSQERGTERHPLSYEQYV.